Shown below are 3 T cell receptor beta chains from a single sample sequenced in a study of identical twins. TCRdb processed the 5' RACE reads anew with MiXCR; each CDR3 protein has one entry. The sample records a few hundred thousand distinct CDR3 sequences, 10% to 15% being singletons. Another study also made use of these data, one on yellow fever vaccine responses in identical twins.

Sequences were obtained from CD8+ T cells sorted from blood. Source of these receptors: a woman younger than 35 in good health.

This chain connects TRBV3-1 to TRBJ2-1; 7 bases are a match to TRBD2. V dropped 4 bases and J dropped 5; count of bases not matched to a gene: 8. CDR1 and CDR2 (germline): LGHDT, YNNKEL (reference sequence). The CDR3 totals 15 residues. CDR3 region: CASSPGTSDHNEQFF. The CDR3 DNA reads as TGTGCCAGCAGCCCGGGAACTAGCGACCACAATGAGCAGTTCTTC.

This clonotype has more than one count but fewer than ten. The chain is built from TRBV5-4 and TRBJ1-5; D is ambiguous. V dropped 3 bases and J dropped 7 bases, with 17 bases sitting between them. Per the germline V gene, CDR1 is SGHNT and CDR2 is YYREEE (reference sequence). This CDR3 has 15 residues. The chain's CDR3 is CASSWADLISQPQHF. The CDR3 DNA follows: TGTGCCAGCAGCTGGGCGGACCTCATAAGCCAGCCCCAGCATTTT.

The rearrangement links TRBV27 to TRBJ2-3, with TRBD1 identical over 8 bases. Germline V CDR1 and CDR2: MNHEY, SMNVEV (reference sequence). The ends lost 7 bases at V and 2 bases at J; junction bases unmatched: 11. The length of the CDR3 is 16 residues. This chain's CDR3 is CASKTGVRLDTDTQYF. CDR3 coding DNA: TGTGCCAGCAAGACAGGGGTACGGTTGGACACAGATACGCAGTATTTT.